The 21 T cell receptor beta chains in this list originate from one sample, sequenced in a study of T cells in Graves' hyperthyroidism and ophthalmopathy. Authors of the study amplified TCR beta CDR3 regions from RNA transcripts. First-round RT-PCR of the TCR CDR3 relied on the HTBI primer set. From the multiplex PCR reads, TCRdb called clonotypes with MiXCR, one entry per CDR3 protein. This table holds about 270,000 distinct CDR3 sequences, about 20% found once. The material sequenced was blood. All receptors come from a man aged 25 to 40 with Graves' ophthalmopathy.

The chain links TRBV5-1 to TRBJ2-7; no firm D call. This CDR3 contains 14 residues. Looked up from germline, CDR1 is SGHRS and CDR2 is YFSETQ. V was clipped by 7 bases and J by 5 bases, with 19 bases between them. Written as DNA, the CDR3 is TGCGCCAGCCGAACGGCGCGAGGCACCAACGAGCAGTACTTC. Protein: CASRTARGTNEQYF. Together with reference TRBV5-1 and TRBJ2-7, the CDR3 gives the full variable domain: KAGVTQTPRYLIKTRGQQVTLSCSPISGHRSVSWYQQTPGQGLQFLFEYFSETQRNKGNFPGRFSGRQFSNSRSEMNVSTLELGDSALYLCASRTARGTNEQYFGPGTRLTVT.

This clonotype was recorded many times. J is TRBJ2-1 and V is TRBV3-1; D is unresolved. The CDR3 extends over 12 amino acids. CDR1 and CDR2 (germline): LGHDT, YNNKEL (reference sequence). V lost 4 bases and J 9 bases, leaving 10 bases between the germline ends. Written as DNA, the CDR3 is TGTGCCAGCAGCCCTCTAGGGCGTGAGCAGTTCTTC. This translates into CASSPLGREQFF.

V and J are TRBV24-1 and TRBJ2-3; TRBD2 matches at 10 bases. Germline CDR1 is KGHDR and CDR2 is SFDVKD. The CDR3 is made up of 19 amino acids. After removal of 4 bases from V and 1 base from J, the junction contained 13 bases not matched to a gene. DNA of the CDR3: TGTGCCACCAGTGACCCCAGCGGGAGGGGGACTGGTGGCACAGATACGCAGTATTTT. It translates to CATSDPSGRGTGGTDTQYF.

This clonotype was seen repeatedly, ten times or more. The gene calls are TRBV3-1 and TRBJ2-2, with a possible D match to TRBD2 (6 bases). Trimming took 4 bases from V and 1 from J, leaving 10 bases between them. This CDR3 spans 15 amino acids. The germline CDR1 and CDR2 sequences are LGHDT and YNNKEL (reference sequence). The CDR3 spells CASSPTRGNTGELFF. The CDR3 nucleotides read TGTGCCAGCAGCCCGACTAGGGGGAACACCGGGGAGCTGTTTTTT.

This clonotype has ten or more counts. This rearrangement joins TRBV12-3 or TRBV12-4 to TRBJ1-5; D ambiguous. This CDR3 is 13 amino acids long. Between the trimmed V and J ends, which lost 8 bases and 5 bases, there was a span of 13 bases. CDR3 nucleotides: TGTGCCAGCGCCCCCCGGAGGTATCAGCCCCAGCATTTT. Translated, it gives CASAPRRYQPQHF.

This clonotype was seen a handful of times. The chain is built from TRBV19 and TRBJ1-5; 12 bases agree with TRBD1. CDR3 length: 15 residues. Unmatched junction bases numbered 7, after V lost 6 bases and J lost 7 bases. Germline CDR1 is LNHDA and CDR2 is SQIVND (reference sequence). Written as DNA, the CDR3 is TGTGCCAGTAGGGGGGACAGGGGGCCGTGGCAGCCCCAGCATTTT. Protein: CASRGDRGPWQPQHF.

This clonotype was seen many times. V is TRBV28 and J is TRBJ1-2, with D maybe TRBD1 (6 bases). This CDR3 spans 13 amino acids. CDR1 MDHEN and CDR2 SYDVKM come from the germline V gene. The V gene lost 3 bases and the J gene lost 8 bases, with 13 bases spanning the gap. This CDR3 is CASSLGQGQGYTF. CDR3 DNA sequence: TGTGCCAGCAGTTTGGGGCAGGGACAAGGCTACACCTTC.

The chain is built from TRBV14 and TRBJ1-2; D is uncertain. Germline V lookup: CDR1 SGHDN, CDR2 FVKESK. The CDR3 consists of 12 residues. The ends were cut back, 1 base at V and 7 bases at J, with 7 bases in the middle. The CDR3 loop is CASSQAMGGYTF. The CDR3 nucleotides read TGTGCCAGCAGCCAAGCAATGGGTGGCTACACCTTC. Supplemented by reference TRBV14 and TRBJ1-2, the full variable domain reads EAGVTQFPSHSVIEKGQTVTLRCDPISGHDNLYWYRRVMGKEIKFLLHFVKESKQDESGMPNNRFLAERTGGTYSTLKVQPAELEDSGVYFCASSQAMGGYTFGSGTRLTVV.

The rearrangement uses TRBV5-1 and TRBJ1-6; maybe TRBD1 (6 bases). Per germline, CDR1 SGHRS and CDR2 YFSETQ. V was pared by 5 bases and J by 5 bases, with 8 bases between. The CDR3 spans 13 residues. For the CDR3, the DNA is TGCGCCAGCAGGGGGACAAATAATTCACCCCTCCACTTT. This encodes CASRGTNNSPLHF.

The V call is TRBV6-5, the J call TRBJ2-5; 11 nucleotides match TRBD2. The CDR3 spans 16 residues. Trimming took 5 bases from V and 3 from J; bases not matched to a gene: 8. CDR1 and CDR2 from the germline V gene are MNHEY and SVGAGI. The chain's CDR3 is CASSHSGRAGKETQYF. The CDR3, as DNA: TGTGCCAGCAGTCATAGCGGGAGGGCCGGGAAAGAGACCCAGTACTTC.

This clonotype has just a few counts. CDR3: CASSPGVGRLWSYGYTF. The CDR3 nucleotides are TGTGCCAGCTCACCAGGAGTTGGGAGGTTGTGGAGCTATGGCTACACCTTC. The chain joins TRBV18 to TRBJ1-2; D is ambiguous. This CDR3 has 17 amino acids. The V end was cut by 2 bases, the J end by 4 bases, with 20 bases between. The germline V gene has CDR1 KGHSH and CDR2 LQKENI.

In its sample, this clonotype was seen a few times. The chain couples TRBV5-4 to TRBJ1-4; TRBD1 matches at 7 bases. The length of the CDR3 is 15 residues. CDR1 is SGHNT and CDR2 is YYREEE in the germline V gene (reference sequence). The V gene end was trimmed by 4 bases and the J gene end by 7 bases; junction bases not matched to a gene: 10. Here the CDR3 DNA reads TGTGCCAGCAGCATCAGACAGGGAGGTGGTGAAAAACTGTTTTTT. As protein: CASSIRQGGGEKLFF.

This clonotype was seen ten or more times. The chain carries TRBV18 and TRBJ1-1; tentatively, D is TRBD1 (5 bases). V lost 3 bases, J lost 2 bases, and 7 bases lay in between. The CDR3 loop spans 13 amino acids. Germline-derived CDR1 and CDR2 are KGHSH and LQKENI. The CDR3: CASSPGTNTEAFF. CDR3 coding DNA: TGTGCCAGCTCACCTGGGACTAACACTGAAGCTTTCTTT.

This clonotype has ten or more counts. The V and J genes are TRBV28 and TRBJ2-7; D is unclear. V dropped 5 bases and J dropped 5 bases, with 13 bases sitting between them. In germline, CDR1 is MDHEN, CDR2 SYDVKM. The CDR3 is made up of 13 amino acids. The CDR3 nucleotides read TGTGCCAGCAGTCTCGGACGGAGCGACGAGCAGTACTTC. Its translation is CASSLGRSDEQYF. The whole variable domain, filled in from reference TRBV28 and TRBJ2-7, reads DVKVTQSSRYLVKRTGEKVFLECVQDMDHENMFWYRQDPGLGLRLIYFSYDVKMKEKGDIPEGYSVSREKKERFSLILESASTNQTSMYLCASSLGRSDEQYFGPGTRLTVT.

This clonotype appeared many times. The CDR3 region is CASSTQGGEQYF. The CDR3 DNA sequence: TGCGCCAGCAGCACCCAGGGAGGGGAGCAGTACTTC. The V call is TRBV5-1, the J call TRBJ2-7, with TRBD2 matching 7 bases. Germline values: CDR1 SGHRS, CDR2 YFSETQ. CDR3 length: 12 residues. Trimming took 4 bases from V and 7 from J; bases not matched to a gene: 5.

The J gene is TRBJ2-7, the V gene TRBV5-1, with D perhaps matching TRBD1 (5 bases). The CDR3 has 14 residues. Between the trimmed V and J ends, which lost 0 bases and 4 bases, there was a span of 11 bases. Germline CDR1 is SGHRS and CDR2 is YFSETQ. The CDR3 spells CASSLGAGFYEQYF. The DNA for the CDR3 is TGCGCCAGCAGCTTGGGGGCAGGGTTTTACGAGCAGTACTTC.

Of note for this clonotype: A much more abundant neighbour one base away suggests this may be a read error. The chain employs TRBV11-2 and TRBJ2-1; D is perhaps TRBD2 (6 bases). CDR1 is SGHAT, CDR2 FQNNGV, per germline. The CDR3 is made up of 15 amino acids. CDR3 in amino acids: CASSPIRERYNKQFF. CDR3 nucleotides: TGTGCCAGCAGCCCTATCCGGGAGAGATACAATAAGCAGTTCTTC.

Many counts were recorded for this clonotype. The rearrangement uses TRBV3-1 and TRBJ1-3; D remains ambiguous. CDR3 size: 15 residues. The V and J ends lost 2 bases and 0 bases respectively, with 8 bases between them. CDR1 is LGHDT and CDR2 is YNNKEL in the germline V gene (reference sequence). The CDR3 spells CASSQPASSGNTIYF. The CDR3 nucleotides read TGTGCCAGCAGCCAACCTGCCAGCTCTGGAAACACCATATATTTT.

The sample holds many counts of this clonotype. V and J are TRBV12-3 or TRBV12-4 and TRBJ1-5; 8 positions agree with TRBD1. Germline trimming cut 6 bases from V and 7 bases from J; bases unmatched to any gene: 8. This CDR3 spans 14 amino acids. In DNA form, the CDR3 reads TGTGCCAGCAGCCTCAGGGGGCTAGAGCAGCCCCAGCATTTT. It codes for CASSLRGLEQPQHF.

This clonotype was seen repeatedly, ten times or more. The chain employs TRBV28 and TRBJ1-2; D unclear. This CDR3 contains 14 residues. Germline V gene data show CDR1 as MDHEN and CDR2 as SYDVKM. The ends were cut back, 2 bases at V and 4 bases at J, with 11 bases in the middle. The CDR3 DNA reads TGTGCCAGCAGTTTACCGGGCGCCGGCTATGGCTACACCTTC. This codes for CASSLPGAGYGYTF.

This clonotype was seen ten or more times. The rearrangement uses TRBV3-1 and TRBJ1-1; no reliable D call. Germline loops: CDR1 LGHDT, CDR2 YNNKEL (reference sequence). Deletions cut 5 bases from V and 6 bases from J, with 7 bases between. The CDR3 runs 11 residues. The CDR3 DNA reads TGTGCCAGCAGCGGCCACGCTGAAGCTTTCTTT. It is translated as CASSGHAEAFF.